The present T cell receptor (beta chain) was sequenced within a study of Ad26.COV2.S vaccination and SARS-CoV-2 variants (dated by TCRdb to the early 2020s). Looking at the study overall: Vaccine-arm donors were drawn from COV1001, a multicentre, randomized, double-blind, placebo-controlled phase I-IIa trial of Ad26.COV2.S in healthy adults. Investigators did not know the trial group allocation while performing experiments and assessing outcomes. The specificity and breadth of SARS-CoV-2-reactive T cell receptors after Ad26.COV2.S vaccination were assessed by TCRbeta repertoire sequencing. A total of approximately 30 samples were included in the TCR-sequenced set, comprising around 19 Ad26.COV2.S vaccine recipients, 5 placebo recipients and 8 SARS-CoV-2 convalescent individuals. Trial participants were randomized into five groups of five: low-dose or high-dose Ad26.COV2.S given once or twice, or placebo on both occasions. Ad26.COV2.S was administered intramuscularly at a dose of 5x10^10 or 1x10^11 viral particles, either as one shot or as two shots given 56 days apart.

TCRbeta CDR3 regions were sequenced with the immunoSEQ Assay. After extraction, genomic DNA underwent amplification by bias-controlled multiplex PCR, followed by high-throughput sequencing. The paper's data handling went like this. Collapsing and filtering of sequences were performed to quantify the absolute abundance of each unique TCRbeta CDR3 region. T cell fraction was estimated by normalization of TCRbeta template counts to usable DNA, with usable DNA being measured through amplification of reference genes present in all nucleated cells. Repertoire TCRs were annotated as SARS-CoV-2-specific by exact matching of V gene, CDR3 amino acid sequence and J gene to a known reactive TCR set. The reference SARS-CoV-2 TCR set was derived from MIRA and filtered for enrichment in COVID-19-positive ImmuneCODE repertoires, a step that removed public or cross-reactive TCRs. Based on the MIRA antigens, annotated TCRs were further analysed at the level of specific ORF or position within ORF. Breadth was defined as annotated unique rearrangements over total unique productive rearrangements; depth was the summed frequency of those rearrangements. Two-sided Wilcoxon rank-sum tests were applied when comparing TCR breadth between groups. TCRdb limited this immuneACCESS table to in-frame rearrangements with V and J called. A share of clones is missing; checked studies link under half to unresolved V genes, and the rest is unexplained. The DNA was the basis for D and trimming; V, J and clone size are from that table. The sample table shows some 640,000 clones, and 80% to 90% are seen once. Over 1.3% of the sample comes from the top ten.

In light of the paper, this sample's treatment or condition label describes: 15 to 20 received Ad26.COV2.S at low or high dose, single or two shots; several received placebo; per-sample allocation not given. Repertoires of vaccine and placebo recipients were sequenced from samples taken on day 63 after the first injection. Between 29 July and 7 August 2020, Cohort 1b enrolled around 25 adults aged 18-55 years at one site in Boston, USA. Ad26.COV2.S was a replication-incompetent adenovirus type 26 vector that expressed a prefusion-stabilized SARS-CoV-2 spike protein derived from the original Wuhan strain. The germline V gene (reference sequence) supplies CDR1 DFQATT and CDR2 SNEGSKA. The V end loses 3 bases and the J end loses 7 bases, and a stretch of 16 bases separates them. Including cysteine and phenylalanine, the CDR3 has 15 amino acids. Only the CDR3 portion is preserved as DNA: 45 bases, with reading frame beginning at the first base.

Details on this clone: There is no known antigen for this receptor. It has no much larger one-base neighbor in the sample; base qualities were not kept.

The full study reports these points: After vaccination, substantial breadth of spike-specific CD8+ and CD4+ T cell responses was reported. The study was not powered to compare responses between vaccine doses or regimens. Comparable non-spike TCR breadth was observed between vaccine and placebo recipients, consistent with only spike being contained in the vaccine. Higher spike-specific TCR breadth was observed in Ad26.COV2.S recipients than in placebo recipients (P = 0.0014). The authors noted that the TCR breadth and depth analyses may have underestimated total T cell responses.

This specimen consisted of peripheral blood, obtained in a trial of Ad26.COV2.S vaccine versus placebo. This receptor was obtained from a person aged 18-60 years who received the Ad26.COV2.S COVID-19 vaccine or a placebo. The sequence links TRBV20-1 to TRBJ1-6, with no reliable assignment of the D segment. The sequenced DNA: TGCAGTGCTAGTTCCTGGCAGGCTGGGAATTCACCCCTCCACTTT. Its product reads: CSASSWQAGNSPLHF.